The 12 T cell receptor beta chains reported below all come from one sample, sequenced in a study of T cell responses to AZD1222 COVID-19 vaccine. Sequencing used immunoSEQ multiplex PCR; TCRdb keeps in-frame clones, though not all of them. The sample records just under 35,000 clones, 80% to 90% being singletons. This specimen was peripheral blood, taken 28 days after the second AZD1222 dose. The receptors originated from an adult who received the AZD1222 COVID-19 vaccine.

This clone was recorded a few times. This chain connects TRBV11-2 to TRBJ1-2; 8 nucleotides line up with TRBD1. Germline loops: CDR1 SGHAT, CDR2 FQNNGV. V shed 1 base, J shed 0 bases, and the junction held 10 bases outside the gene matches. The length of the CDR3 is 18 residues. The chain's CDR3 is CASSLVPPQQGANYGYTF. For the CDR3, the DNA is TGTGCCAGCAGCTTAGTACCCCCCCAACAGGGGGCTAACTATGGCTACACCTTC.

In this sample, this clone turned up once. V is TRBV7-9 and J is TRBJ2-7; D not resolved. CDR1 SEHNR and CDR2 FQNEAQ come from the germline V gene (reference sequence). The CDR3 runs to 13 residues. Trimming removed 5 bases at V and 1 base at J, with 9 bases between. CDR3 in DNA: TGTGCCAGCAGCCCCCCGACGTCCTACGAGCAGTACTTC. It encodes CASSPPTSYEQYF.

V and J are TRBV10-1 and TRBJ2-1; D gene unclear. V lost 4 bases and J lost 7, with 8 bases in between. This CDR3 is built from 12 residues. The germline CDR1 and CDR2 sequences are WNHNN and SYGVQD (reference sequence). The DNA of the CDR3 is TGCGCCAGCAGTGTGTCTCGGAATGAGCAGTTCTTC. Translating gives CASSVSRNEQFF.

CDR3 bases: TGTGCCAGCAGCCCGTACGGGAGGGACGCCCAGCCCCAGCATTTT. As protein: CASSPYGRDAQPQHF. This rearrangement joins TRBV5-6 to TRBJ1-5; D may be TRBD1 (5 bases). Germline V CDR1 and CDR2: SGHDT, YYEEEE. The CDR3 loop spans 15 amino acids. Trimming took 4 bases from V and 7 from J, leaving 18 bases between them.

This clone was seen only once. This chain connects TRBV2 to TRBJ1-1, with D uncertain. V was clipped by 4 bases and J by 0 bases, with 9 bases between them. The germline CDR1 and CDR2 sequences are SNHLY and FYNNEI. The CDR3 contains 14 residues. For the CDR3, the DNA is TGTGCCAGCAGTGTTAGGCAGATGAACACTGAAGCTTTCTTT. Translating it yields CASSVRQMNTEAFF.

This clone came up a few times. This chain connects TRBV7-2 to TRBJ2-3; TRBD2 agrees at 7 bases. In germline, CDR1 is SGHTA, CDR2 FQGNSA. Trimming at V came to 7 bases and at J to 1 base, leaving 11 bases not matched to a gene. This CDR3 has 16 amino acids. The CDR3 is CASTPSLGRGTDTQYF. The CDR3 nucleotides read TGTGCCAGCACCCCCAGTCTAGGGAGGGGCACAGATACGCAGTATTTT.

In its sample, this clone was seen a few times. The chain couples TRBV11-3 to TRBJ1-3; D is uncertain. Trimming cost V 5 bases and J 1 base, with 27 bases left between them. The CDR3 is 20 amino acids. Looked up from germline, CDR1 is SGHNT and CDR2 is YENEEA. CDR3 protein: CASSPLSSSSGRPSGNTIYF. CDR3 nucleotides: TGTGCCAGCAGCCCTCTTTCTTCCTCCTCCGGACGGCCGTCTGGAAACACCATATATTTT.

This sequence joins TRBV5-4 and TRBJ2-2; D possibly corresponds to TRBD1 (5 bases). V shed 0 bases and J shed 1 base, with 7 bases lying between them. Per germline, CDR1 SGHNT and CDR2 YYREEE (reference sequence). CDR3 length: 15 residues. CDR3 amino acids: CASSLETGNTGELFF. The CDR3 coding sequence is TGTGCCAGCAGCTTGGAAACAGGGAACACCGGGGAGCTGTTTTTT.

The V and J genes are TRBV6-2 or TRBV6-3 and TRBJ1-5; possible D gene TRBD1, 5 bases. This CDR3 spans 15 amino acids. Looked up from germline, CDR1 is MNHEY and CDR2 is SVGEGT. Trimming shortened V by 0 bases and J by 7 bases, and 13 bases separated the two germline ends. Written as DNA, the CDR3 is TGTGCCAGCAGTTACTCGAAGAGGGGCCTACAGCCCCAGCATTTT. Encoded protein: CASSYSKRGLQPQHF.

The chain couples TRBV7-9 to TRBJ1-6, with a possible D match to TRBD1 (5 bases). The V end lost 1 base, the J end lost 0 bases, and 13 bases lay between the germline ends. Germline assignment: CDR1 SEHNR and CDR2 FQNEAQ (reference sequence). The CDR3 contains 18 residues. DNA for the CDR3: TGTGCCAGCAGCTTAGGGGGACGGAGTAGCTCCTATAATTCACCCCTCCACTTT. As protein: CASSLGGRSSSYNSPLHF.

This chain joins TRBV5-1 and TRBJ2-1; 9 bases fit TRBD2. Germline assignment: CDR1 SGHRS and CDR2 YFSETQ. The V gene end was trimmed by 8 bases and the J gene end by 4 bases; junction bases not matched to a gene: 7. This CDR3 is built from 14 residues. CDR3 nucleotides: TGCGCCAGTTTAGCGGGAGAAACTTACAATGAGCAGTTCTTC. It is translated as CASLAGETYNEQFF.

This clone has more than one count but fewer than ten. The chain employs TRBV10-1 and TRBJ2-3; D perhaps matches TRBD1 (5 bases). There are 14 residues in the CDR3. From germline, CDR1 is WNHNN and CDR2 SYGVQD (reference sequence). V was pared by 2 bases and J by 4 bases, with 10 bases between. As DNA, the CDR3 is TGCGCCAGCAGTGAGCGTCAGGGCGCAGATACGCAGTATTTT. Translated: CASSERQGADTQYF.